This passage covers 29 T cell receptor beta chains from one sample sequenced in a study of blood T cell repertoires in COVID-19. Sequencing used immunoSEQ multiplex PCR; TCRdb keeps in-frame clones, though not all of them. The sample shows over 250,000 clones, around 88% of them seen only once. Sequencing was performed on PBMCs or T cells enriched from blood (not recorded which). These receptors were obtained from a man aged 40-49 years who had recovered from COVID-19.

The V and J genes are TRBV30 and TRBJ1-1; the D gene is possibly TRBD1 (6 bases). This CDR3 is built from 15 residues. Trimming stripped 3 bases from V and 0 bases from J, with 14 bases between. Looked up from germline, CDR1 is GTSNPN and CDR2 is SVGIG (reference sequence). The DNA for the CDR3 is TGTGCCTGGAGCGGGACACTGGGATTGAACACTGAAGCTTTCTTT. It is translated as CAWSGTLGLNTEAFF.

V is TRBV19 and J is TRBJ1-5, with a possible D match to TRBD1 (5 bases). The CDR3 sequence is 15 residues long. V was cut by 1 base and J by 5 bases, with 12 bases left in between. From germline, CDR1 is LNHDA and CDR2 SQIVND (reference sequence). The CDR3 loop reads CASSIVGGDYQPQHF. In nucleotides, the CDR3 is TGTGCCAGTAGTATAGTGGGAGGGGATTATCAGCCCCAGCATTTT.

The genes are TRBV4-1 and TRBJ2-7; D perhaps matches TRBD2 (8 bases). Germline lookup yields CDR1 MGHRA and CDR2 YSYEKL. The ends were cut back, 3 bases at V and 4 bases at J, with 16 bases in the middle. The CDR3 contains 15 residues. CDR3 nucleotide sequence: TGCGCCAGCAGCCAGGTAGCGGGACAGTTTTACGAGCAGTACTTC. This gives the protein CASSQVAGQFYEQYF.

The chain uses TRBV4-3 and TRBJ2-2; D unresolved. The CDR3 runs to 15 residues. Between the trimmed V and J ends, which lost 3 bases and 4 bases, there was a span of 12 bases. The germline gives CDR1 LGHNA, CDR2 YSLEER. The CDR3 nucleotides read TGCGCCAGCAGCCAGAGATCGCCGAGCACCGGGGAGCTGTTTTTT. As protein: CASSQRSPSTGELFF.

The chain is built from TRBV5-1 and TRBJ1-5; D is ambiguous. The CDR3 consists of 14 residues. V was shortened by 0 bases and J by 9 bases, with 13 bases between the two germline ends. Germline loops: CDR1 SGHRS, CDR2 YFSETQ. CDR3 sequence: CASSLGGSRWPQHF. The CDR3 coding sequence is TGCGCCAGCAGCTTGGGTGGGAGCCGGTGGCCCCAGCATTTT.

This clone has a single count. Here the CDR3 DNA reads TGTGCCAGCAGCCCCACCGGGACAGGGCGAGAAAAACTGTTTTTT. Its protein product is CASSPTGTGREKLFF. The chain couples TRBV7-8 to TRBJ1-4; 9 nucleotides align to TRBD1. Unmatched junction bases numbered 9, after V lost 5 bases and J lost 8 bases. Germline CDR1 is SGHVS and CDR2 is FQNEAQ. This CDR3 region has 15 residues.

The V call is TRBV2, the J call TRBJ1-6; D remains ambiguous. Trimming took 5 bases from V and 8 from J, leaving 7 bases between them. Germline V gene lookup returns CDR1 SNHLY and CDR2 FYNNEI. The CDR3 is 12 amino acids. CDR3 DNA sequence: TGTGCCAGCAGTTCCCTGTATTCACCCCTCCACTTT. This sequence encodes CASSSLYSPLHF.

This clone was seen only a few times. V is TRBV19 and J is TRBJ1-5, with D perhaps matching TRBD1 (6 bases). CDR3 length: 14 amino acids. Trimming took off 8 bases at V and 4 bases at J, with 15 bases between the two ends. Germline V gene data show CDR1 as LNHDA and CDR2 as SQIVND (reference sequence). In DNA form, the CDR3 reads TGTGCCAGTTCTCTAGACAGGAGAAATCAGCCCCAGCATTTT. Its translation: CASSLDRRNQPQHF.

This clone was picked up one time. The chain recombines TRBV5-1 with TRBJ1-2; D gene uncertain. The CDR3 is made up of 13 amino acids. V lost 4 bases and J 0 bases, leaving 7 bases between the germline ends. Per the germline V gene, CDR1 is SGHRS and CDR2 is YFSETQ. The CDR3: CASSVTTNYGYTF. CDR3 nucleotide sequence: TGCGCCAGCAGCGTAACTACTAACTATGGCTACACCTTC.

This chain links TRBV7-6 with TRBJ1-2; TRBD1 might be the D (6 bases). The CDR3 covers 16 residues. The V and J ends lost 1 base and 6 bases respectively, with 18 bases between them. CDR1 SGHVS and CDR2 FNYEAQ come from the germline V gene. The CDR3 protein is CASSLDPVTGYDGYTF. CDR3 DNA sequence: TGTGCCAGCAGCTTAGACCCGGTAACAGGGTACGATGGCTACACCTTC.

V gene TRBV7-2 combines with J gene TRBJ2-1; D not certain. Germline V gene data show CDR1 as SGHTA and CDR2 as FQGNSA. Trimming cost V 3 bases and J 16 bases, with 13 bases left between them. There are 11 residues in the CDR3. The DNA for the CDR3 is TGTGCCAGCAGCTTCGCGGAAAGAGTTTTCTTC. Translating gives CASSFAERVFF.

This chain uses TRBV7-2 with TRBJ2-1; possible D gene TRBD2, 6 bases. Trimming took off 6 bases at V and 2 bases at J, with 14 bases between the two ends. Germline V gene sequence: CDR1 SGHTA, CDR2 FQGNSA. CDR3 length: 15 residues. The CDR3 nucleotides read TGTGCCAGCAGGAGGGACTCCTATGCCTACAATGAGCAGTTCTTC. Translating gives CASRRDSYAYNEQFF.

The V and J genes are TRBV7-2 and TRBJ2-5, with 9 bases lining up with TRBD2. Per the germline V gene, CDR1 is SGHTA and CDR2 is FQGNSA. J lost 8 bases, V lost 11 bases, and 21 bases had no gene match. This CDR3 is 16 amino acids long. DNA for the CDR3: TGTGCCGCAAGCTTAGTGGGGCCGCGGGGGGGCGAAACCCAGTACTTC. It yields the protein CAASLVGPRGGETQYF.

The CDR3 DNA sequence: TGTGCCTGGAGTATAAGGACTGCATCTAACTATGGCTACACCTTC. This sequence encodes CAWSIRTASNYGYTF. The rearrangement uses TRBV30 and TRBJ1-2; D call uncertain. CDR1 is GTSNPN and CDR2 is SVGIG in the germline V gene (reference sequence). The V end was cut by 2 bases, the J end by 0 bases, with 13 bases between. This CDR3 is built from 15 residues. The whole variable domain, remainder taken from reference TRBV30 and TRBJ1-2, is SQTIHQWPATLVQPVGSPLSLECTVEGTSNPNLYWYRQAAGRGLQLLFYSVGIGQISSEVPQNLSASRPQDRQFILSSKKLLLSDSGFYLCAWSIRTASNYGYTFGSGTRLTVV.

The chain couples TRBV7-8 to TRBJ2-1; 12 bases agree with TRBD2. J lost 7 bases, V lost 5 bases, and 9 bases had no gene match. The CDR3 totals 16 residues. CDR1 is SGHVS and CDR2 is FQNEAQ in the germline V gene. The CDR3 protein is CASSPKTSGSQNEQFF. The CDR3, as DNA: TGTGCCAGCAGCCCTAAGACTAGCGGGAGTCAAAATGAGCAGTTCTTC.

V and J are TRBV7-2 and TRBJ2-5; possibly TRBD1 for D (6 bases). The CDR3 loop spans 13 amino acids. CDR1 SGHTA and CDR2 FQGNSA come from the germline V gene. V lost 2 bases and J 3 bases, leaving 7 bases between the germline ends. The CDR3 region has the DNA TGTGCCAGCAGCTTACAGGGGAAAGAGACCCAGTACTTC. Protein product: CASSLQGKETQYF.

This clone was detected once. This chain uses TRBV11-2 with TRBJ2-6, with D hard to call. With 0 bases removed from V and 0 bases from J, the gap between germline ends came to 6 bases. The germline gives CDR1 SGHAT, CDR2 FQNNGV. The CDR3 has 16 amino acids. The CDR3 DNA follows: TGTGCCAGCAGCTTAGATTACGGCTCTGGGGCCAACGTCCTGACTTTC. Encoded protein: CASSLDYGSGANVLTF.

The V gene is TRBV13, the J gene TRBJ2-7; TRBD2 aligns across 14 bases. Germline CDR1 and CDR2: PRHDT and FYEKMQ (reference sequence). Trimming took 3 bases from V and 4 from J; bases not matched to a gene: 5. This CDR3 has 16 residues. DNA for the CDR3: TGTGCCAGCAGCTTCAGCGGACTAGCGGGGGGATACGAGCAGTACTTC. Protein sequence: CASSFSGLAGGYEQYF.

CDR3 DNA: TGCGCCAGCAGCTCCTCCGGGACAGGGGGGCAAAATGAGCAGTTCTTC. Translating it yields CASSSSGTGGQNEQFF. The chain has TRBV5-1 and TRBJ2-1; the match to TRBD1 covers 11 bases. CDR1 is SGHRS and CDR2 is YFSETQ in the germline V gene. The ends lost 3 bases at V and 7 bases at J; junction bases unmatched: 9. This CDR3 spans 16 amino acids.

The rearrangement links TRBV5-4 to TRBJ1-4; no reliable D call. The germline V and J ends were trimmed by 4 bases and 3 bases, with 13 bases remaining between them. The CDR3 length is 15 residues. Germline values: CDR1 SGHNT, CDR2 YYREEE (reference sequence). DNA of the CDR3: TGTGCCAGCAGCCCGTACAGAGTCTCTAATGAAAAACTGTTTTTT. Protein sequence: CASSPYRVSNEKLFF.

The rearrangement joins TRBV5-1 to TRBJ2-3, with 12 bases fitting TRBD2. This CDR3 is built from 16 residues. V gave up 4 bases and J gave up 4 bases; unmatched junction bases: 7. Germline lookup yields CDR1 SGHRS and CDR2 YFSETQ. CDR3: CASSDRTSGVSDTQYF. The CDR3 region has the DNA TGCGCCAGCAGCGACCGGACTAGCGGGGTCTCAGATACGCAGTATTTT.

This clone was seen a few times. V is TRBV5-1 and J is TRBJ1-2; TRBD1 is a possible D gene (5 bases). Germline-derived CDR1 and CDR2 are SGHRS and YFSETQ. The CDR3 contains 14 residues. With 0 bases removed from V and 3 bases from J, the gap between germline ends came to 9 bases. This CDR3 is CASSLAREDYGYTF. Here the CDR3 DNA reads TGCGCCAGCAGCTTGGCCAGGGAGGACTATGGCTACACCTTC. The variable domain in full, with the rest retrieved from reference TRBV5-1 and TRBJ1-2, is KAGVTQTPRYLIKTRGQQVTLSCSPISGHRSVSWYQQTPGQGLQFLFEYFSETQRNKGNFPGRFSGRQFSNSRSEMNVSTLELGDSALYLCASSLAREDYGYTFGSGTRLTVV.

This clone was seen a single time. The chain carries TRBV11-2 and TRBJ1-1, with D uncertain. Germline loops: CDR1 SGHAT, CDR2 FQNNGV. Trimming removed 8 bases from V and 3 bases from J, with 10 bases in between. This CDR3 comprises 12 residues. As DNA, the CDR3 is TGTGCCAGCGGCCGATCCCACACTGAAGCTTTCTTT. Its protein is CASGRSHTEAFF. The variable domain in full, completed from reference TRBV11-2 and TRBJ1-1, reads EAGVAQSPRYKIIEKRQSVAFWCNPISGHATLYWYQQILGQGPKLLIQFQNNGVVDDSQLPKDRFSAERLKGVDSTLKIQPAKLEDSAVYLCASGRSHTEAFFGQGTRLTVV.

The chain recombines TRBV19 with TRBJ2-1, with TRBD2 matching over 9 bases. The CDR3 loop spans 16 amino acids. The ends lost 5 bases at V and 5 bases at J; junction bases unmatched: 10. CDR1 LNHDA and CDR2 SQIVND come from the germline V gene (reference sequence). The DNA for the CDR3 is TGTGCCAGTAGTTTAAGTCTAGCGGGGATAAACAATGAGCAGTTCTTC. This encodes CASSLSLAGINNEQFF.

Only one count was recorded for this clone. Sequence at one end of the junction differs from germline and may be a read error. The chain recombines TRBV3-1 (or the pseudogene TRBV3-2) with TRBJ2-7; 9 bases agree with TRBD2. Germline V gene sequence: CDR1 LGHDT, CDR2 YNNKEL (reference sequence). This CDR3 has 15 amino acids. CDR3 protein: CASRQDLAGTYEQYF. CDR3 DNA sequence: TGTGCCAGCAGGCAAGACCTAGCGGGGACCTACGAGCAGTACTTC.

The V call is TRBV3-1 (or the pseudogene TRBV3-2), the J call TRBJ2-7; 9 bases agree with TRBD2. V dropped 4 bases and J dropped 7; count of bases not matched to a gene: 8. In germline, CDR1 is LGHDT, CDR2 YNNKEL (reference sequence). The length of the CDR3 is 14 residues. The CDR3 region is CASSRSGGHAEQYF. The CDR3 coding sequence is TGTGCCAGCAGCCGTAGCGGGGGCCACGCAGAGCAGTACTTC.

The J gene is TRBJ1-5, the V gene TRBV27, with 11 bases matching TRBD1. The CDR3 loop spans 18 amino acids. V was clipped by 3 bases and J by 1 base; unmatched bases: 8. The germline gives CDR1 MNHEY, CDR2 SMNVEV (reference sequence). CDR3 loop: CASSLGLGQGVSNQPQHF. The CDR3 DNA reads TGTGCCAGCAGTTTGGGTTTGGGACAGGGGGTCAGCAATCAGCCCCAGCATTTT.

V usage is TRBV7-9 and J usage is TRBJ1-2; D call uncertain. This CDR3 region has 14 residues. With 3 bases removed from V and 2 bases from J, the gap between germline ends came to 10 bases. CDR1 is SEHNR, CDR2 FQNEAQ, per germline (reference sequence). The CDR3 region is CASSLNQENYGYTF. CDR3 nucleotide sequence: TGTGCCAGCAGCTTGAATCAGGAAAACTATGGCTACACCTTC. Based on the CDR3 plus reference TRBV7-9 and TRBJ1-2, the full variable domain is DTGVSQNPRHKITKRGQNVTFRCDPISEHNRLYWYRQTLGQGPEFLTYFQNEAQLEKSRLLSDRFSAERPKGSFSTLEIQRTEQGDSAMYLCASSLNQENYGYTFGSGTRLTVV.

The chain uses TRBV6-5 and TRBJ2-3; D unclear. CDR1 and CDR2 from the germline V gene are MNHEY and SVGAGI. The V end was cut by 6 bases, the J end by 0 bases, with 10 bases between. This CDR3 comprises 14 residues. In DNA, the CDR3 is TGTGCCAGCAGAGCCCCGATTAGCACAGATACGCAGTATTTT. This encodes CASRAPISTDTQYF.